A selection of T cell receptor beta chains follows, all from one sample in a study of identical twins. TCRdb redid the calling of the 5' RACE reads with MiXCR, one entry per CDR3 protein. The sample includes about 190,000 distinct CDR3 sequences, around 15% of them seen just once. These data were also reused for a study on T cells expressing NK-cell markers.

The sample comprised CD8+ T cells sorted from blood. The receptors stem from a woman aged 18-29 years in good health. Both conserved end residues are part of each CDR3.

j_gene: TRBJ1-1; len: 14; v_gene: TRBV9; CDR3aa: CASSVREGRTEAFF
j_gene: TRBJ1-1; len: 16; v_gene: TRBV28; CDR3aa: CASSLFQVGEGTEAFF
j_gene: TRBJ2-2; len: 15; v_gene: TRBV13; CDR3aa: CASSGGQGASGELFF
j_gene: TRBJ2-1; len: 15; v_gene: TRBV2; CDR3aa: CASSGLDRGTNEQFF
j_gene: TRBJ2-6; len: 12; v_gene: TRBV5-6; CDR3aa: CASRDGANVLTF
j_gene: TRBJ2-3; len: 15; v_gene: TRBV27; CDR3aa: CASSRTSGGRDTQYF
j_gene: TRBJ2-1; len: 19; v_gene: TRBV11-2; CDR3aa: CASSPIVGGGSLSYNEQFF
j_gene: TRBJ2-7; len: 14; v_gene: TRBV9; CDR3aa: CASSVGQGGNEQYF
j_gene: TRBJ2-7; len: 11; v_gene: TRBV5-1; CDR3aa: CASREGFKQYF
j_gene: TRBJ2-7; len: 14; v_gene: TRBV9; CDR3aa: CASSVSSGTYEQYF
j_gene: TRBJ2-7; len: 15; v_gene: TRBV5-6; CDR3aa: CASSLEWDSPGEQYF
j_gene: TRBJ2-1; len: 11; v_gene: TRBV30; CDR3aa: CAWSGGNEQFF